Sequencing of this T cell receptor (beta chain) was carried out in a study of T cell responses to AZD1222 COVID-19 vaccine. The study, taken as a whole, reports: Baseline seropositivity characterized only a handful of AZD1222 recipients. Reports indicate that nearly half of spike-specific TCRs are directed at unmutated variant regions. CD4 TCRs covered the whole spike, strongest at regions 160-218 and 743-854.

Germline loops: CDR1 LNHDA, CDR2 SQIVND (reference sequence). The CDR3 runs 14 residues. V was cut by 9 bases and J by 0 bases, with 11 bases left in between. TCRdb's table, derived via immunoSEQ multiplex PCR, lists solely in-frame clones and lacks some. The table shows approximately 140,000 clones, with roughly 92% occurring only once. Turning to this clone: Its antigen is not identified.

This chain joins TRBV19 and TRBJ1-4; TRBD1 might be the D (5 bases). This sequence originates from an adult who received the AZD1222 COVID-19 vaccine. The sequenced sample was peripheral blood, obtained 28 days after the second AZD1222 dose. CDR3 amino acids: CASGGFATNEKLFF. In nucleotides, the CDR3 is TGTGCCAGCGGGGGGTTTGCAACTAATGAAAAACTGTTTTTT.